This T cell receptor beta chain was profiled in a study of blood T cell repertoires in COVID-19. Looking at the study overall: PBMCs, B-cell-depleted T cells, or T cells were the source of the cDNA or gDNA that made up the material.

V lost 4 bases, J lost 3 bases, and 0 bases stayed unmatched. CDR3 size: 13 residues. Per germline, CDR1 SQVTM and CDR2 ANQGSEA. Per the authors' pipeline: Scientists estimated how many nucleated cells there were by amplifying reference gene primers. TCRdb's table, derived via immunoSEQ multiplex PCR, lists solely in-frame clones and lacks some. The DNA gave D and trimming, while V, J and clone size come from that table. The sample lists around 250,000 clones; roughly 80% were seen once. Participants were aged about 18 to 90 years, lived in roughly 25 US areas, and enrolled virtually. Researchers sorted participants into cohorts using their self-reported clinical history.

The rearrangement uses TRBV29-1 and TRBJ2-1; 10 bases fit TRBD1. Sequenced material: PBMCs or T cells enriched from blood (not recorded which). The receptor was isolated from a man aged 25 to 40 with acute COVID-19. The CDR3 DNA sequence: TGCAGCGTTGGGACAGGGGGCTACAATGAGCAGTTCTTC. It encodes CSVGTGGYNEQFF.